This TCR beta chain was sequenced for a study of T cell responses to AZD1222 COVID-19 vaccine. As to this clone: Its antigen is unknown.

The V end lost 0 bases, the J end lost 5 bases, and 1 base lay between the germline ends. CDR1 is SGDLS and CDR2 is YYNGEE in the germline V gene. This CDR3 spans 11 amino acids. Findings and limits, study-wide: Per reports, nearly half of all spike-specific TCRs target regions that are unmutated in variants.

Measured with immunoSEQ multiplex PCR; TCRdb has only the in-frame clones, and not every one. The sample contains 150,000 to 160,000 clones, 90% of which appear only once. V and J are TRBV9 and TRBJ2-3; D remains unclear. Sequencing was performed on peripheral blood, taken on day 0 of AZD1222 vaccination. The receptor comes from an adult in good health. The CDR3 here is CASSVGDTQYF. The CDR3 DNA reads as TGTGCCAGCAGCGTAGGAGATACGCAGTATTTT. The complete variable domain, with remaining parts taken from reference TRBV9 and TRBJ2-3, reads DSGVTQTPKHLITATGQRVTLRCSPRSGDLSVYWYQQSLDQGLQFLIQYYNGEERAKGNILERFSAQQFPDLHSELNLSSLELGDSALYFCASSVGDTQYFGPGTRLTVL.